This TCR beta chain appears in the sequencing data of a study of cytomegalovirus exposure and HLA in healthy donors. Study results and caveats: Later on, analysis showed that most CMV-associated TCR beta chains appeared to be HLA-restricted. Analyses of presence/absence relied on an assumption of roughly uniform sequencing depth across donors.

Primers: 60 Vbeta forward and 13 Jbeta reverse. Sequenced by immunoSEQ multiplex PCR; TCRdb stores in-frame clones only, minus some. The sample has about 130,000 clones; 70% to 80% are singletons. Germline V gene data show CDR1 as LGHNA and CDR2 as YSLEER. The CDR3 consists of 15 residues. Trimming cost V 0 bases and J 4 bases, with 11 bases left between them. Note on this clone: What it binds is not known.

The sequencing input was PBMCs. This clonotype originated in a woman aged 50 to 60 in good health and CMV-seronegative. The chain uses TRBV4-3 and TRBJ2-3; the D is unclear. Written as DNA, the CDR3 is TGCGCCAGCAGCCAAGATAAGGCTAGGCCAGATACGCAGTATTTT. Its protein is CASSQDKARPDTQYF.